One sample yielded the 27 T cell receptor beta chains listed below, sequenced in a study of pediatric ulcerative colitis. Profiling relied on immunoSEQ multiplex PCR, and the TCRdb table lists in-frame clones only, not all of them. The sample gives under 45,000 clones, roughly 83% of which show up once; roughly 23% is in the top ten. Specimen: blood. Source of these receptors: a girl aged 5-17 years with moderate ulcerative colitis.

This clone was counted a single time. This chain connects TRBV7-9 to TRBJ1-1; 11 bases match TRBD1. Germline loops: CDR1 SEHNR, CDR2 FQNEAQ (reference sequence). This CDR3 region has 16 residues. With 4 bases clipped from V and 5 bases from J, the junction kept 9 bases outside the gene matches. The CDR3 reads CASSSPGQGVKTEAFF. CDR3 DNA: TGTGCCAGCAGCTCCCCGGGACAGGGGGTCAAAACTGAAGCTTTCTTT. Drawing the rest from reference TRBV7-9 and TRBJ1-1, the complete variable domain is DTGVSQNPRHKITKRGQNVTFRCDPISEHNRLYWYRQTLGQGPEFLTYFQNEAQLEKSRLLSDRFSAERPKGSFSTLEIQRTEQGDSAMYLCASSSPGQGVKTEAFFGQGTRLTVV.

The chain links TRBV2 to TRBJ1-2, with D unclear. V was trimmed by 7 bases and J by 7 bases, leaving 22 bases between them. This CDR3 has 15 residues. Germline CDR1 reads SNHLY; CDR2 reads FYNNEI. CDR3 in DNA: TGTGCCAGCACCCCGACGGACCCTCTATCGGGTGGCTACACCTTC. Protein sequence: CASTPTDPLSGGYTF.

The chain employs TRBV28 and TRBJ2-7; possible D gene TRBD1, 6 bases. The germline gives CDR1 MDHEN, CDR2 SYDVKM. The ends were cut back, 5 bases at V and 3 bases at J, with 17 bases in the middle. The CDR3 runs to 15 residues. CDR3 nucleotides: TGTGCCAGCAGTCCTCCGAGGACAGCAGTCTACGAGCAGTACTTC. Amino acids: CASSPPRTAVYEQYF.

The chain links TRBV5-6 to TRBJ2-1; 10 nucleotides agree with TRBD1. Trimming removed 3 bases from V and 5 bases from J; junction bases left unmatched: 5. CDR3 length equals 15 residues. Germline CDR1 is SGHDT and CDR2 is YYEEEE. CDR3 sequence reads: CASSYDRGPHNEQFF. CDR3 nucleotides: TGTGCCAGCAGCTACGACAGGGGGCCCCACAATGAGCAGTTCTTC.

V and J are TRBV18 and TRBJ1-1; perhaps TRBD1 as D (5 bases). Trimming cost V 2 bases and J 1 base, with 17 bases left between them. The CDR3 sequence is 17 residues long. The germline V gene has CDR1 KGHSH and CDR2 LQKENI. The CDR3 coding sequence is TGTGCCAGCTCACCAGTTATCGGGGCCCAAAAGAACACTGAAGCTTTCTTT. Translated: CASSPVIGAQKNTEAFF.

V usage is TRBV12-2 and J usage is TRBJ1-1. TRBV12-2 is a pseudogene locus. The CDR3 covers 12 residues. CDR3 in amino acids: CASRVANTEAFF. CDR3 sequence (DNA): TGTGCAAGTCGCGTTGCGAACACTGAAGCTTTCTTT.

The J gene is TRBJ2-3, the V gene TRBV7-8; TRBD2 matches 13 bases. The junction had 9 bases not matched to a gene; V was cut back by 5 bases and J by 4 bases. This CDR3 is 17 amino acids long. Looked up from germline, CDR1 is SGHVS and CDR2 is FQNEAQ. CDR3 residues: CASSLGTSGNRADTQYF. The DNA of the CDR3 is TGTGCCAGCAGCCTCGGGACTAGCGGGAATCGTGCAGATACGCAGTATTTT.

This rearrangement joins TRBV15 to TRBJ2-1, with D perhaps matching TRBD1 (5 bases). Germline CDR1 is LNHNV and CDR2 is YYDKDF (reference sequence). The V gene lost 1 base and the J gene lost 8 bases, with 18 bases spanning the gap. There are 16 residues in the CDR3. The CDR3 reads CATSRGGRAVVHEQFF. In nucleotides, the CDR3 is TGTGCCACCAGCAGAGGGGGCAGGGCCGTCGTCCATGAGCAGTTCTTC.

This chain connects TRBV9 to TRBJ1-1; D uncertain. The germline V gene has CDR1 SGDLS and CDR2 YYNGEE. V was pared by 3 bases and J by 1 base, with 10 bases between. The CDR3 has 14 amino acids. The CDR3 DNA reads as TGTGCCAGCAGCGGACGTCATTCGAACACTGAAGCTTTCTTT. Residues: CASSGRHSNTEAFF.

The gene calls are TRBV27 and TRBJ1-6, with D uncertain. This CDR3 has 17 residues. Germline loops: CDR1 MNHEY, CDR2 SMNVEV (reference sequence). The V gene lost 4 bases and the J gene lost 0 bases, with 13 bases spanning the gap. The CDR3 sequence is CASSSGRASSYNSPLHF. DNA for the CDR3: TGTGCCAGCAGTTCCGGACGGGCGAGCTCCTATAATTCACCCCTCCACTTT.

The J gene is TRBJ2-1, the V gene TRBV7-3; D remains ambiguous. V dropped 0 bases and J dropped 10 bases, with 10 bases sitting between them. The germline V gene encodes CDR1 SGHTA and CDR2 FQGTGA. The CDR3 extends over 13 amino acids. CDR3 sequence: CASSLTGAREQFF. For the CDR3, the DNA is TGTGCCAGCAGCTTAACCGGTGCGAGGGAGCAGTTCTTC.

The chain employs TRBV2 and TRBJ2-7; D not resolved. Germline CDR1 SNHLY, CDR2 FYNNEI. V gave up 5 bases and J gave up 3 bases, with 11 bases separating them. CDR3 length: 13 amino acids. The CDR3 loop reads CASSILRVYEQYF. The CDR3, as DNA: TGTGCCAGCAGTATTCTCCGGGTCTACGAGCAGTACTTC.

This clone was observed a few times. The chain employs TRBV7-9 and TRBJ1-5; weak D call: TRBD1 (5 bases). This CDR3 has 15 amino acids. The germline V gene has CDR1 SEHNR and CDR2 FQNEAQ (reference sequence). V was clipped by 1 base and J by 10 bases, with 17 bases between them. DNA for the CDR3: TGTGCCAGCAGCTTAGGGAGCGGAACGGACATTCCCCAGCATTTT. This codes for CASSLGSGTDIPQHF.

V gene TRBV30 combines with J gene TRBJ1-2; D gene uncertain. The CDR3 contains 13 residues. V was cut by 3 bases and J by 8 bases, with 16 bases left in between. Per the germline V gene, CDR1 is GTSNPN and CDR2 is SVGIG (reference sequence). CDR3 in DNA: TGTGCCTGGAGCGCCACCGAGGGTGTCGGCTACACCTTC. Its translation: CAWSATEGVGYTF.

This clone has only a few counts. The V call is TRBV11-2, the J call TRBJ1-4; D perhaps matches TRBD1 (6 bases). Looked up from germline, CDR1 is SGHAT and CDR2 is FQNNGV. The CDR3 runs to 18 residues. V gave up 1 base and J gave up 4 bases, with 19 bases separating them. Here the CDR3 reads CASSLGPFRDNHNEKLFF. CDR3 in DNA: TGTGCCAGCAGCTTAGGCCCTTTCCGGGACAACCATAATGAAAAACTGTTTTTT.

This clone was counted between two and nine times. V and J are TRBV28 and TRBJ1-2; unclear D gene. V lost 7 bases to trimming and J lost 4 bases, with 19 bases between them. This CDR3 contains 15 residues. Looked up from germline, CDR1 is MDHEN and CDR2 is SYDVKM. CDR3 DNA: TGTGCCAGCATCCGCCCCGGAGGACCTTCCTATGGCTACACCTTC. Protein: CASIRPGGPSYGYTF.

CDR3 sequence (DNA): TGTGCCAGCAGGACAGGGGGGTACACTGAAGCTTTCTTT. This encodes CASRTGGYTEAFF. The rearrangement links TRBV5-8 to TRBJ1-1; 9 nucleotides align to TRBD1. With 5 bases clipped from V and 3 bases from J, the junction kept 2 bases outside the gene matches. The CDR3 has 13 residues. Germline values: CDR1 SGHTS, CDR2 YDEGEE.

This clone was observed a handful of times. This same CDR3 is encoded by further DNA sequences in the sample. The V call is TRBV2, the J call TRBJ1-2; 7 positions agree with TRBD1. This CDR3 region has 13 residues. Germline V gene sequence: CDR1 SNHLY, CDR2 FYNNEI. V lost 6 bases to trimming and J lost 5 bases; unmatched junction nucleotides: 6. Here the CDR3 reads CASRSGTDYGYTF. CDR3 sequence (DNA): TGTGCCAGCAGATCCGGGACAGATTATGGCTACACCTTC.

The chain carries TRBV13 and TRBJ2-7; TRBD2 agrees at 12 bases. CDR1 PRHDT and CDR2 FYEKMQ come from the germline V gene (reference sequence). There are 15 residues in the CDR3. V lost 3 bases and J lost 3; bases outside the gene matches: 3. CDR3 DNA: TGTGCCAGCAGCTTTGCGACTAGCGGGAGCTACGAGCAGTACTTC. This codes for CASSFATSGSYEQYF.

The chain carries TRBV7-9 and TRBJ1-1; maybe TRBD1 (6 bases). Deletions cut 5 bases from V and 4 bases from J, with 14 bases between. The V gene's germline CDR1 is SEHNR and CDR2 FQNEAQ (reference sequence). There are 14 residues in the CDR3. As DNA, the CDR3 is TGTGCCAGCAGCCCCCAACAGGGAGGCACTGAAGCTTTCTTT. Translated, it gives CASSPQQGGTEAFF. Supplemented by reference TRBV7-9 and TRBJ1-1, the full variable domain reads DTGVSQNPRHKITKRGQNVTFRCDPISEHNRLYWYRQTLGQGPEFLTYFQNEAQLEKSRLLSDRFSAERPKGSFSTLEIQRTEQGDSAMYLCASSPQQGGTEAFFGQGTRLTVV.

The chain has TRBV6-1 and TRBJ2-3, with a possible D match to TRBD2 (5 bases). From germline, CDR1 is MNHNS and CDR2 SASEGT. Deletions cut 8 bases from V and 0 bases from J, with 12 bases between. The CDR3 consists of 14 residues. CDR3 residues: CASLTGSSTDTQYF. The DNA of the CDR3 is TGTGCCAGCCTTACGGGATCTAGCACAGATACGCAGTATTTT.

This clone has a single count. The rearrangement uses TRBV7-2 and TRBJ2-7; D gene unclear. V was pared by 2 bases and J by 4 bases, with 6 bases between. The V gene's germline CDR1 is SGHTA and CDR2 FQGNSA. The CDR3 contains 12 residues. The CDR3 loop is CASSLSSYEQYF. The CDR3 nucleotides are TGTGCCAGCAGCTTATCATCATACGAGCAGTACTTC.

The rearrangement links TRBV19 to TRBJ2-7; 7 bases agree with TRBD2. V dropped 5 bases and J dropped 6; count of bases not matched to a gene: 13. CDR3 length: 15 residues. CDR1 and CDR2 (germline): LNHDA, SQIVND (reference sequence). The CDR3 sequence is CASSPGEGLSPEQYF. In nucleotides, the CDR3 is TGTGCCAGTAGTCCGGGGGAGGGACTCTCCCCCGAGCAGTACTTC.

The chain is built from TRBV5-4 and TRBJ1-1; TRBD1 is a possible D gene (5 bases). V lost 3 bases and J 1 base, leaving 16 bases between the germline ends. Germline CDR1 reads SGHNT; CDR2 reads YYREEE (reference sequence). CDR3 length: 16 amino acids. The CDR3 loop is CASSWVLQGPNTEAFF. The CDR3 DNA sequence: TGTGCCAGCAGCTGGGTCCTTCAGGGACCGAACACTGAAGCTTTCTTT. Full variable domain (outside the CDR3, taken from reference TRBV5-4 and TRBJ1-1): ETGVTQSPTHLIKTRGQQVTLRCSSQSGHNTVSWYQQALGQGPQFIFQYYREEENGRGNFPPRFSGLQFPNYSSELNVNALELDDSALYLCASSWVLQGPNTEAFFGQGTRLTVV.

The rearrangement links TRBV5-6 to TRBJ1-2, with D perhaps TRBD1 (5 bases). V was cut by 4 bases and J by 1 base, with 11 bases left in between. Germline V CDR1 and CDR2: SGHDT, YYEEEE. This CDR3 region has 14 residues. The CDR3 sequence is CASSLGPDNYGYTF. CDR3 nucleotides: TGTGCCAGCAGCCTGGGACCGGATAACTATGGCTACACCTTC.

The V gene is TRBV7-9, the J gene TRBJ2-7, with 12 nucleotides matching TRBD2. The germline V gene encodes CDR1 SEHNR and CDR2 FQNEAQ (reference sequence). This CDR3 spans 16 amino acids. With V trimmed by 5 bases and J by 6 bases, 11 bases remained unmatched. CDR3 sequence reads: CASSPRGGTSGFEQYF. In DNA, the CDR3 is TGTGCCAGCAGCCCTCGAGGGGGGACTAGCGGGTTCGAGCAGTACTTC.

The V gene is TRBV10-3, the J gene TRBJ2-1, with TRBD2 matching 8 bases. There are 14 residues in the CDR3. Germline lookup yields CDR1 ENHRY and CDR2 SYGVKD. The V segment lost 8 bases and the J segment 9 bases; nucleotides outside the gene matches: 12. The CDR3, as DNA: TGTGCCATCGGAAACGGGGGGGCCTTTACTGAGCAGTTCTTC. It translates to CAIGNGGAFTEQFF.